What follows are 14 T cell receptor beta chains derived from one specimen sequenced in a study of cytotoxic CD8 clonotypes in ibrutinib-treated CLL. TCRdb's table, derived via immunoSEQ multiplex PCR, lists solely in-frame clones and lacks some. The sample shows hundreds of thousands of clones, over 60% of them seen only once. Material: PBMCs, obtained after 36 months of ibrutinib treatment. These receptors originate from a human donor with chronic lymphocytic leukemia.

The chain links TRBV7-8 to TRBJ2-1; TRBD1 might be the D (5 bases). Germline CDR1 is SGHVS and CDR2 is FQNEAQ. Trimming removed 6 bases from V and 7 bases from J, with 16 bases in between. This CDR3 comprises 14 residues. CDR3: CASSPRTRLNEQFF. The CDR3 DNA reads TGTGCCAGCAGTCCGAGGACACGGTTAAATGAGCAGTTCTTC.

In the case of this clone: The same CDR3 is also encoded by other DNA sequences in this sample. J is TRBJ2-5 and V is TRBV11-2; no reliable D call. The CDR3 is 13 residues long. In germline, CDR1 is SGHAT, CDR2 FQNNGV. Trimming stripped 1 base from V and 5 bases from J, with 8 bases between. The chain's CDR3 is CASSLGGGETQYF. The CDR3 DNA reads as TGTGCCAGCAGCTTAGGTGGTGGGGAGACCCAGTACTTC. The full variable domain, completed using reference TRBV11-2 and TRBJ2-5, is EAGVAQSPRYKIIEKRQSVAFWCNPISGHATLYWYQQILGQGPKLLIQFQNNGVVDDSQLPKDRFSAERLKGVDSTLKIQPAKLEDSAVYLCASSLGGGETQYFGPGTRLLVL.

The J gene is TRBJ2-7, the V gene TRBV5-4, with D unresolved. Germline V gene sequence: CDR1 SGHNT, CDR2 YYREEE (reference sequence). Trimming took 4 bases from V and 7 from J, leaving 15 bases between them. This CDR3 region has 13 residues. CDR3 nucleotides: TGTGCCAGCAGCACCTCACGCCTGGGGGAGCAGTACTTC. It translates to CASSTSRLGEQYF.

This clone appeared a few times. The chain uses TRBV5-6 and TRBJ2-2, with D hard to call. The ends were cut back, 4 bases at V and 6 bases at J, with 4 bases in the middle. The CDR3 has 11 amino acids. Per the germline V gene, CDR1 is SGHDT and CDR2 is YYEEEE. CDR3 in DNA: TGTGCCAGCAGCGAAGCCGGGGAGCTGTTTTTT. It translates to CASSEAGELFF.

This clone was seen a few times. The CDR3 coding sequence is TGTGCCACTCGTCCCTACGAGCAGTACTTC. It yields the protein CATRPYEQYF. The chain carries TRBV2 and TRBJ2-7; no definite D call. CDR1 is SNHLY, CDR2 FYNNEI, per germline. This CDR3 spans 10 amino acids. Trimming removed 10 bases at V and 2 bases at J, with 6 bases between.

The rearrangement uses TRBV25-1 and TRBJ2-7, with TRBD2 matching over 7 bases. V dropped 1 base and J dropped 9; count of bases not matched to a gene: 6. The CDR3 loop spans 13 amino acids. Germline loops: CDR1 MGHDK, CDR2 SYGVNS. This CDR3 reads CASSEFIAGRQYF. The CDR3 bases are TGTGCCAGCAGTGAATTCATAGCGGGCAGGCAGTACTTC.

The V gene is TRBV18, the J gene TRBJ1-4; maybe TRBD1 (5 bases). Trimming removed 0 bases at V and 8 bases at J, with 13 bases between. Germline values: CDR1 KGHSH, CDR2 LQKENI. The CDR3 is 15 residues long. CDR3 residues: CASSPPWQGFEKLFF. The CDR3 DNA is TGTGCCAGCTCACCACCTTGGCAGGGTTTCGAAAAACTGTTTTTT.

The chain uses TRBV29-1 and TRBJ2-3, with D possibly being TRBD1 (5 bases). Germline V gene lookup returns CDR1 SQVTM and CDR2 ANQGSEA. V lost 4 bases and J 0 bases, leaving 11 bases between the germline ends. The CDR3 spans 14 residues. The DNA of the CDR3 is TGCAGCGTTGCGGACACCTCTAGCACAGATACGCAGTATTTT. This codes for CSVADTSSTDTQYF.

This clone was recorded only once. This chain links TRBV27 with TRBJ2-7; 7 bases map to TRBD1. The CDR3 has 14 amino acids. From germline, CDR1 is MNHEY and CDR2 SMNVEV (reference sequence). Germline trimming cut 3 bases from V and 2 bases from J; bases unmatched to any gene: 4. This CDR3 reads CASSFAGGTYEQYF. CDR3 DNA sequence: TGTGCCAGCAGTTTCGCAGGGGGTACCTACGAGCAGTACTTC.

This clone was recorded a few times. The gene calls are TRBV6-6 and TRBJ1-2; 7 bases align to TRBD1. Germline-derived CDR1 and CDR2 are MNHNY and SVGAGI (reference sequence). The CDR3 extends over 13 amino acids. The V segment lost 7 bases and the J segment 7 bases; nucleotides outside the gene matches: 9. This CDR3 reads CASNTRGRGGYTF. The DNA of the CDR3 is TGTGCCAGCAATACAAGGGGGCGGGGTGGCTACACCTTC.

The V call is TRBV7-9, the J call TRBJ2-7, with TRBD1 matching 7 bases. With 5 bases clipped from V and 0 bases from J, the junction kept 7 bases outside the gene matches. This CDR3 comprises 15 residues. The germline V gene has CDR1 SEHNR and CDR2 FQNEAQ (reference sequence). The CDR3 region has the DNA TGTGCCAGCAGCCTCGGACAGGCCCTCTCCTACGAGCAGTACTTC. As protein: CASSLGQALSYEQYF.

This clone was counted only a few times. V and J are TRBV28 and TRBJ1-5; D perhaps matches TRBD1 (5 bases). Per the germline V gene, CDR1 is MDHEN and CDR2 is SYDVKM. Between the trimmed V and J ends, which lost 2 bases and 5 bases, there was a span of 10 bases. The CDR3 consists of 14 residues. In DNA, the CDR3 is TGTGCCAGCAGTTTACCACAGGAAGATCAGCCCCAGCATTTT. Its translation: CASSLPQEDQPQHF.

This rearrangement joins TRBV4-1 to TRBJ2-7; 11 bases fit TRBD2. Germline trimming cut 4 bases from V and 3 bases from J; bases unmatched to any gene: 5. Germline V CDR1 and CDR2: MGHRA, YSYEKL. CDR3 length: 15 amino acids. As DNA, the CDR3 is TGCGCCAGCAGCCGGGGGACTAGCGGCATCTACGAGCAGTACTTC. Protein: CASSRGTSGIYEQYF.

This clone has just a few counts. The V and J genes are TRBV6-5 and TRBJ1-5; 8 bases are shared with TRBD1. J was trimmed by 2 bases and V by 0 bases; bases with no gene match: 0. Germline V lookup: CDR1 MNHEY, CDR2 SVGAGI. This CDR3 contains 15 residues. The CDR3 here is CASSYSGQGNQPQHF. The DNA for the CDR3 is TGTGCCAGCAGTTACTCGGGACAGGGCAATCAGCCCCAGCATTTT.